These T cell receptor beta chains were read from a single sample in a study of Graves' ophthalmopathy and Graves' hyperthyroidism. TCRdb called the multiplex PCR reads again in MiXCR, with one record for every CDR3 protein. The sample carries roughly 39,000 distinct CDR3 sequences, roughly 52% recorded once. Source material: peripheral blood. The receptors stem from an adult woman with stable Graves' hyperthyroidism. Both conserved end residues are part of each CDR3. A D gene is named only where the DNA matches it firmly. Expanded clones are given a class, and other clones once, few, many or no size at all.

V: TRBV7-9
size: many
J: TRBJ2-7
D: .
CDR3: CASSPPSPYEQYF
DNA: TGTGCCAGCAGCCCACCATCCCCCTACGAGCAGTACTTC

V: TRBV2
size: many
J: TRBJ1-1
D: .
CDR3: CASSPRGQMNTEAFF
DNA: TGTGCCAGCAGTCCAAGAGGACAGATGAACACTGAAGCTTTCTTT

V: TRBV6-5
size: once
J: TRBJ1-2
D: .
CDR3: CASSRKEGRYGYTF
DNA: TGTGCCAGCAGCCGCAAAGAGGGTCGGTATGGCTACACCTTC

V: TRBV29-1
size: .
J: TRBJ1-1
D: .
CDR3: CSDGGAWNTEAFF
DNA: TGCAGCGACGGGGGCGCCTGGAACACTGAAGCTTTCTTT

V: TRBV10-3
size: .
J: TRBJ2-7
D: TRBD2
CDR3: CASSPSSGSARFYEQYF
DNA: TGTGCCAGCAGTCCGTCTAGCGGGAGTGCACGATTCTACGAGCAGTACTTC

V: TRBV14
size: many
J: TRBJ1-1
D: .
CDR3: CASSQYRRGNTEAFF
DNA: TGTGCCAGCAGCCAGTACAGGCGGGGGAACACTGAAGCTTTCTTT

V: TRBV7-9
size: many
J: TRBJ2-7
D: .
CDR3: CASSLVRAGYYEQYF
DNA: TGTGCCAGCAGCTTAGTTAGGGCCGGTTACTACGAGCAGTACTTC

V: TRBV5-1
size: once
J: TRBJ2-5
D: TRBD1
CDR3: CASSLRPPGTVQETQYF
DNA: TGTGCCAGCAGCTTAAGACCCCCGGGGACAGTGCAAGAGACCCAGTACTTC

V: TRBV6-5
size: .
J: TRBJ2-1
D: .
CDR3: CASSEGEPGDEQFF
DNA: TGTGCCAGCAGTGAAGGAGAGCCCGGGGATGAGCAGTTCTTC

V: TRBV2
size: once
J: TRBJ1-1
D: .
CDR3: CASSEGGTEALF
DNA: TGTGCCAGCAGTGAAGGGGGGACTGAAGCTCTCTTT

V: TRBV2
size: many
J: TRBJ2-5
D: .
CDR3: CASIEYQETQYF
DNA: TGTGCCAGCATAGAGTACCAAGAGACCCAGTACTTC

V: TRBV7-2
size: .
J: TRBJ1-1
D: .
CDR3: CASSLEQVGNTEAFF
DNA: TGTGCCAGCAGCTTAGAACAGGTCGGGAACACTGAAGCATTCTTT

V: TRBV20-1
size: many
J: TRBJ2-2
D: .
CDR3: CSARGTSAGELFF
DNA: TGCAGTGCTAGGGGCACGAGCGCCGGGGAGCTGTTTTTT

V: TRBV24-1
size: many
J: TRBJ2-2
D: TRBD1
CDR3: CATSDFPGTGRNTGELFF
DNA: TGTGCCACCAGTGATTTTCCCGGGACAGGACGTAACACCGGGGAGCTGTTTTTT

V: TRBV12-3/TRBV12-4
size: .
J: TRBJ2-7
D: .
CDR3: CASSHGSGSHEQYF
DNA: TGTGCCAGCAGCCACGGGAGCGGCAGCCACGAGCAGTACTTC

V: TRBV9
size: .
J: TRBJ2-2
D: TRBD2
CDR3: CVSRLAGEIGELLF
DNA: TGTGTCAGCAGACTAGCGGGAGAGATCGGGGAGCTGCTTTTT

V: TRBV13
size: many
J: TRBJ2-7
D: TRBD2
CDR3: CASSSSGGPLEQYF
DNA: TGTGCCAGCAGCTCTAGCGGAGGACCCCTCGAGCAGTACTTC

V: TRBV29-1
size: .
J: TRBJ1-1
D: TRBD1
CDR3: CSVGGDRGYTEAFF
DNA: TGCAGCGTTGGGGGGGACAGGGGATACACTGAAGCTTTCTTT

V: TRBV20-1
size: .
J: TRBJ1-4
D: TRBD1
CDR3: CSASDRDRAEKLFF
DNA: TGCAGTGCTAGTGACCGGGACAGGGCTGAAAAACTGTTTTTT

V: TRBV30
size: many
J: TRBJ1-2
D: TRBD1
CDR3: CAYTGVGGYTF
DNA: TGTGCCTACACAGGGGTCGGTGGCTACACCTTC

V: TRBV4-1
size: many
J: TRBJ2-7
D: .
CDR3: CASSQDSSGRYEQYF
DNA: TGCGCCAGCAGCCAAGATTCGAGCGGGCGCTACGAGCAGTACTTC

V: TRBV20-1
size: .
J: TRBJ2-7
D: TRBD1
CDR3: CSATPGTGWYEQYF
DNA: TGCAGTGCCACACCCGGGACAGGGTGGTACGAGCAGTACTTC

V: TRBV7-9
size: .
J: TRBJ2-7
D: TRBD1
CDR3: CASSFGQGVRYEQYF
DNA: TGTGCCAGCAGCTTCGGACAGGGCGTCCGCTACGAGCAGTACTTC

V: TRBV6-6
size: many
J: TRBJ1-2
D: .
CDR3: CASGGVFYGYTF
DNA: TGTGCCAGTGGCGGGGTCTTCTATGGCTACACCTTC

V: TRBV15
size: many
J: TRBJ2-7
D: .
CDR3: CATSRDDEEGTSDEQYF
DNA: TGTGCCACCAGCAGAGATGACGAAGAAGGGACATCCGACGAGCAGTACTTC

V: TRBV5-5
size: .
J: TRBJ1-3
D: .
CDR3: CASSLGETRNNIYF
DNA: TGTGCCAGCAGCTTGGGAGAAACACGAAACAACATATATTTT

V: TRBV5-6
size: .
J: TRBJ1-2
D: .
CDR3: CAAAVFGYGYTF
DNA: TGTGCCGCCGCCGTGTTCGGCTATGGCTACACCTTC

V: TRBV30
size: many
J: TRBJ2-7
D: TRBD1
CDR3: CAWETGTVNYEQYF
DNA: TGTGCCTGGGAAACCGGGACAGTAAACTACGAGCAGTACTTC

V: TRBV7-2
size: .
J: TRBJ1-1
D: .
CDR3: CASSLVQHGSEAFF
DNA: TGTGCCAGCAGCTTAGTCCAACATGGATCTGAAGCTTTCTTT

V: TRBV7-9
size: .
J: TRBJ2-7
D: TRBD2
CDR3: CASSGTSGPSYEQYF
DNA: TGTGCCAGCAGCGGGACTAGCGGACCTTCCTACGAGCAGTACTTC

V: TRBV29-1
size: few
J: TRBJ1-2
D: .
CDR3: CSVIVAGTAYGYTF
DNA: TGCAGCGTCATCGTAGCAGGGACTGCGTATGGCTACACCTTC

V: TRBV2
size: once
J: TRBJ2-7
D: TRBD1
CDR3: CASSQGTGPSYEQYF
DNA: TGTGCCAGCAGCCAAGGGACAGGTCCCTCCTACGAGCAGTACTTC

V: TRBV5-1
size: many
J: TRBJ2-6
D: TRBD1
CDR3: CASRDGTGNSGANVLTF
DNA: TGCGCCAGCAGGGACGGGACAGGAAACTCTGGGGCCAACGTCCTGACTTTC

V: TRBV20-1
size: .
J: TRBJ2-5
D: .
CDR3: CSARGPGQSNQPQYF
DNA: TGCAGTGCTAGAGGGCCAGGGCAGAGCAATCAGCCCCAGTACTTC

V: TRBV7-2
size: medium-sized
J: TRBJ1-5
D: TRBD1
CDR3: CASSQTGINQPQHF
DNA: TGTGCCAGCAGCCAGACAGGGATCAATCAGCCCCAGCATTTT

V: TRBV29-1
size: once
J: TRBJ2-2
D: .
CDR3: CSVVLGAVSGAAGGELFF
DNA: TGCAGCGTTGTACTGGGGGCTGTCTCCGGGGCCGCGGGAGGGGAGCTGTTTTTT

V: TRBV12-3/TRBV12-4
size: many
J: TRBJ1-1
D: .
CDR3: CASSFYGTVNTEAFF
DNA: TGTGCCAGCAGCTTTTACGGGACCGTCAACACTGAAGCTTTCTTT

V: TRBV4-2
size: .
J: TRBJ2-7
D: TRBD2
CDR3: CVSSQGVGGSDEQYF
DNA: TGTGTCAGCAGCCAGGGAGTGGGCGGGAGCGACGAGCAGTACTTC

V: TRBV7-9
size: .
J: TRBJ2-2
D: .
CDR3: CASSQVRGDGELFF
DNA: TGTGCCAGCAGCCAAGTCAGGGGGGACGGGGAGCTGTTTTTT

V: TRBV20-1
size: .
J: TRBJ2-7
D: .
CDR3: CSADPGGGYEQYF
DNA: TGCAGTGCAGACCCAGGGGGAGGCTACGAGCAGTACTTC

V: TRBV7-2
size: .
J: TRBJ2-6
D: TRBD1
CDR3: CASSFDRARANVLTF
DNA: TGTGCCAGCAGCTTTGACAGGGCTCGGGCCAACGTCCTGACTTTC

V: TRBV30
size: many
J: TRBJ1-5
D: .
CDR3: CAWSGGQGGNQPQHF
DNA: TGTGCCTGGAGCGGGGGGCAGGGTGGTAATCAGCCCCAGCATTTT

V: TRBV2
size: .
J: TRBJ1-5
D: .
CDR3: CASEGSGRSNQPQHF
DNA: TGTGCCAGCGAGGGGTCGGGACGTAGCAATCAGCCCCAGCATTTT

V: TRBV5-1
size: many
J: TRBJ1-4
D: .
CDR3: CASSFTQGMVTSEKLFF
DNA: TGCGCCAGCAGCTTTACCCAGGGGATGGTAACTAGTGAAAAACTGTTTTTT

V: TRBV20-1
size: .
J: TRBJ1-2
D: TRBD1
CDR3: CSARVLGQGVGANYGYTF
DNA: TGCAGTGCTAGAGTTCTTGGACAGGGGGTGGGGGCTAACTATGGCTACACCTTC

V: TRBV24-1
size: many
J: TRBJ1-1
D: TRBD1
CDR3: CATKSTGVGAEAFF
DNA: TGTGCCACCAAAAGTACAGGGGTTGGTGCTGAAGCTTTCTTT

V: TRBV14
size: .
J: TRBJ1-2
D: TRBD1
CDR3: CASSLDRGIYGYTF
DNA: TGTGCCAGCAGTTTGGACAGGGGAATTTATGGCTACACCTTC

V: TRBV20-1
size: many
J: TRBJ2-3
D: TRBD2
CDR3: CSASPMAGGPGDTQYF
DNA: TGCAGTGCTAGCCCCATGGCGGGAGGGCCAGGAGATACGCAGTATTTT

V: TRBV20-1
size: .
J: TRBJ2-7
D: TRBD2
CDR3: CSNLRVAGGTSSYEQYF
DNA: TGCAGTAACCTTCGAGTAGCGGGAGGTACCAGCTCCTACGAGCAGTACTTC

V: TRBV7-3
size: many
J: TRBJ2-7
D: .
CDR3: CASSLGAGSSYEQYF
DNA: TGTGCCAGCAGCTTAGGGGCGGGATCCTCCTACGAGCAGTACTTC

V: TRBV7-9
size: .
J: TRBJ2-7
D: TRBD1
CDR3: CASSLYRTGASYEQYF
DNA: TGTGCCAGCAGCTTATACCGGACAGGGGCCTCCTACGAGCAGTACTTC

V: TRBV20-1
size: .
J: TRBJ2-3
D: .
CDR3: CSASGSEAHTDTQYF
DNA: TGCAGTGCTAGTGGTAGCGAAGCTCACACAGATACGCAGTATTTT

V: TRBV27
size: many
J: TRBJ1-2
D: TRBD1
CDR3: CASSWTGGPYGYTF
DNA: TGTGCCAGCAGTTGGACAGGGGGTCCCTATGGCTACACCTTC